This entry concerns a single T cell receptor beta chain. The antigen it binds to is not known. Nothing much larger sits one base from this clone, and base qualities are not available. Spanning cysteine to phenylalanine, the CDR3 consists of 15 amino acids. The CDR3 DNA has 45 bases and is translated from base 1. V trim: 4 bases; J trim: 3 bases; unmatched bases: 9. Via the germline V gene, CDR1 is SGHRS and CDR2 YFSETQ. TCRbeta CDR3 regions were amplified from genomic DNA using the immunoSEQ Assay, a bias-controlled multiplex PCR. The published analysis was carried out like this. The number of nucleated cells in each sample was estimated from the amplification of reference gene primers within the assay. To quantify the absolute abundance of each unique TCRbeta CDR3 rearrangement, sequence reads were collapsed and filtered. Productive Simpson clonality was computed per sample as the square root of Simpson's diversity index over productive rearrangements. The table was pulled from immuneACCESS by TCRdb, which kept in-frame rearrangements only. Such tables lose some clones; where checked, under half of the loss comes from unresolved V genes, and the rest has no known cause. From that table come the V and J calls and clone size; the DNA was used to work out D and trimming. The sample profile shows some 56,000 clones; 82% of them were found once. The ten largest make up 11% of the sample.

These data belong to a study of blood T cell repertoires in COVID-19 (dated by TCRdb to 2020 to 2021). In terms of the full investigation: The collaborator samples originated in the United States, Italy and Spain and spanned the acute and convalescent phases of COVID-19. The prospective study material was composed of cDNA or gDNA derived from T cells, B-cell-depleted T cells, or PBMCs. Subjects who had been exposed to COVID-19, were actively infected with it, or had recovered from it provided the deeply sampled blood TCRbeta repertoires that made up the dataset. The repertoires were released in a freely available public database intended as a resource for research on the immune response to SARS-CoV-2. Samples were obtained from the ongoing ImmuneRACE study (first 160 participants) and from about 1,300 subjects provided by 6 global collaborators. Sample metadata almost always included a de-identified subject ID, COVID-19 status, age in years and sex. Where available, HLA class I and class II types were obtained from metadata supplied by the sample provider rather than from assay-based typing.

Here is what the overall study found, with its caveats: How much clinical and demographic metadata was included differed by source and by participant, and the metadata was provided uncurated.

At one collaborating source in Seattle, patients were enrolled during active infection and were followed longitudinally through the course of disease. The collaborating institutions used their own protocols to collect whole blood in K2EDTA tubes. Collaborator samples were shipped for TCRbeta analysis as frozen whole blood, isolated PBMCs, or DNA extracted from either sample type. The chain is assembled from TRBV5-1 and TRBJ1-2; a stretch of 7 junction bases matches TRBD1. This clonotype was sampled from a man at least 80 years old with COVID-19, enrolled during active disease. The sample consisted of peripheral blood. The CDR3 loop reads CASSPHTGDDYGYTF. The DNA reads TGCGCCAGCAGCCCTCATACAGGGGACGACTATGGCTACACCTTC. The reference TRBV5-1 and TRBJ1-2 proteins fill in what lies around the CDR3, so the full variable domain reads KAGVTQTPRYLIKTRGQQVTLSCSPISGHRSVSWYQQTPGQGLQFLFEYFSETQRNKGNFPGRFSGRQFSNSRSEMNVSTLELGDSALYLCASSPHTGDDYGYTFGSGTRLTVV.